The present TCR beta chain was sequenced within a study of T cell changes during pregnancy in multiple sclerosis. Clones were read by immunoSEQ multiplex PCR, and TCRdb kept only the in-frame ones, dropping some. The repertoire includes 50,000 to 75,000 clones, roughly 90% of them detected once, and 2.5% to 3.5% sits in the top ten. CDR1 LNHNV and CDR2 YYDKDF come from the germline V gene (reference sequence). With 3 bases clipped from V and 7 bases from J, the junction kept 5 bases outside the gene matches. CDR3 size: 14 residues. Sequenced material: peripheral blood, taken in the third trimester of pregnancy. The origin of this receptor is a female donor in good health, enrolled as a control in a pregnancy study. This chain joins TRBV15 and TRBJ1-2; 10 bases fit TRBD1. CDR3 coding DNA: TGTGCCACCAGCAGTTCCGGGACAGGGGCTGGCTACACCTTC. Its translation is CATSSSGTGAGYTF.